This T cell receptor beta chain is from a study of naive and memory T cell subsets. Overall study findings and caveats: Potentially, T cell activation and differentiation skew this RNA-based measurement.

An oligonucleotide containing a UMI was ligated to the 3' end of TCR cDNA. RNA was extracted from approximately 2.6 ml of whole blood of healthy adults. Input was about 1 to 1,100 ng of DNase-treated total RNA without cell sorting. This clonotype showed up just a few times. Its antigen is unknown. The J segment lost 4 bases and the V segment lost 0 bases, leaving 6 bases of the junction unmatched. Germline CDR1 SGHRS, CDR2 YFSETQ. The CDR3 runs 15 residues. The SP2 primer and nested alpha and beta constant region primers amplified ligated cDNA in four rounds. Reverse transcription of blood and skin TCR RNA was primed at alpha and beta constant regions. Via MiXCR, TCRdb re-called the 5' RACE reads, giving one row per CDR3 protein. The sample shows tens of thousands of distinct CDR3 sequences, about 7.2% of them seen only once.

This receptor was identified in a male donor in good health. The chain links TRBV5-1 to TRBJ2-5, with TRBD2 identical over 7 bases. The CDR3 region is CASSLEPGGRETQYF. In DNA, the CDR3 is TGCGCCAGCAGCTTGGAGCCGGGGGGTCGAGAGACCCAGTACTTC.